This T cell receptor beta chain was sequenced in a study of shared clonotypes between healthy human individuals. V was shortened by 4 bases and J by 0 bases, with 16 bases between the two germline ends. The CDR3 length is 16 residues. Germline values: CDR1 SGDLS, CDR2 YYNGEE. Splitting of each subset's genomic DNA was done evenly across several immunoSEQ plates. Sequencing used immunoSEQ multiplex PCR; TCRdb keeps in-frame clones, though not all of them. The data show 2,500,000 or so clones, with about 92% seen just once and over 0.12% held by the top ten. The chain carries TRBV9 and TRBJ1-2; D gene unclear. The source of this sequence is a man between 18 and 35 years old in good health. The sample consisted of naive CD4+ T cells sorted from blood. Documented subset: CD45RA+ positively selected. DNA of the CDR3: TGTGCCAGCAGCCCCTCTTCCCAGAAGACTAACTATGGCTACACCTTC. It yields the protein CASSPSSQKTNYGYTF.